The source of this TCR beta chain is a study of T cells after yellow fever vaccination. About this clonotype: What it binds is unknown.

For TCR, cDNA came from 5'RACE template switching, which added a universal primer site and UMIs. TCRdb itself ran the 5' RACE reads through MiXCR, one entry per CDR3 protein. The data hold 550,000 or so distinct CDR3 sequences, with about a fifth observed a single time. The germline CDR1 and CDR2 sequences are SEHNR and FQNEAQ (reference sequence). Trimming stripped 0 bases from V and 0 bases from J, with 12 bases between. The CDR3 extends over 17 amino acids. Study observations and caveats: Clones from primary vaccination mostly reappeared after the booster (approximately 95% CD4, approximately 91% CD8). The presence of abundant clonotypes contaminating from the bulk population was possible in FACS-sorted repertoires. There was a small share of clonotypes that showed up in both the CD4 and CD8 compartments.

This clonotype originated in a man aged 30 to 45 who received the YFV17D yellow fever vaccine. Sequencing was performed on PBMCs, taken 15 days after the yellow fever booster vaccination. The chain links TRBV7-9 to TRBJ2-1; no reliable D call. CDR3 residues: CASSLAGLRYSYNEQFF. The CDR3, as DNA: TGTGCCAGCAGCTTAGCCGGCCTGCGATACTCCTACAATGAGCAGTTCTTC. Full variable domain (remainder filled in from reference TRBV7-9 and TRBJ2-1): DTGVSQNPRHKITKRGQNVTFRCDPISEHNRLYWYRQTLGQGPEFLTYFQNEAQLEKSRLLSDRFSAERPKGSFSTLEIQRTEQGDSAMYLCASSLAGLRYSYNEQFFGPGTRLTVL.